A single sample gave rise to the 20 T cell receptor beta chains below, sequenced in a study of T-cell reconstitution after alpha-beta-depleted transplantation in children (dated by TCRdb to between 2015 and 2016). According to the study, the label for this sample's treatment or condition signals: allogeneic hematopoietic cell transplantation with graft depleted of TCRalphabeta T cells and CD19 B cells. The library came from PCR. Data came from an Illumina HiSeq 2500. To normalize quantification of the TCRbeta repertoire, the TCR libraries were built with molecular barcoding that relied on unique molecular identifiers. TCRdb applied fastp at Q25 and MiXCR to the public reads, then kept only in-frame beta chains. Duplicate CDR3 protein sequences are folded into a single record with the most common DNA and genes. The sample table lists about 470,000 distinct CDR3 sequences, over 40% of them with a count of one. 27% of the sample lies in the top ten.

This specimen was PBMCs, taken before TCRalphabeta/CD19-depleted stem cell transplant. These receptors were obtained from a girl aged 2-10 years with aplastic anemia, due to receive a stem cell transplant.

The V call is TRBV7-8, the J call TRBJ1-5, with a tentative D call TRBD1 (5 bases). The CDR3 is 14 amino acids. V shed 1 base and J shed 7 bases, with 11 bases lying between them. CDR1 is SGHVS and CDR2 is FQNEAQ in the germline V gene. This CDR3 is CASSLEAGTQPQHF. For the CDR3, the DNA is TGTGCCAGCAGCTTAGAAGCGGGGACCCAGCCCCAGCATTTT.

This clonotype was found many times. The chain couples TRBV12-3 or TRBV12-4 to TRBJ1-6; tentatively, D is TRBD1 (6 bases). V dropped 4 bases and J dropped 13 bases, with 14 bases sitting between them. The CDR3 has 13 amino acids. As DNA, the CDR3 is TGTGCCAGCAGTTCCCTGACAGGAAGGCCCCTCCACTTT. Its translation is CASSSLTGRPLHF.

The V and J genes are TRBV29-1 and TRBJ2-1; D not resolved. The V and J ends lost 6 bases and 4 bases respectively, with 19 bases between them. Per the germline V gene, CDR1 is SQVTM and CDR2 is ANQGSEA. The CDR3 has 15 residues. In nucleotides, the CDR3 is TGCAGCGTCCCACTGAGAGAGGTCTCTTACAATGAGCAGTTCTTC. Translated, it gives CSVPLREVSYNEQFF.

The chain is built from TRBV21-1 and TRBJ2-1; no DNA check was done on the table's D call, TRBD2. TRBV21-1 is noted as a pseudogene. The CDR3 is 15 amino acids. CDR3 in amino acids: CASSKINGGTSSQFF. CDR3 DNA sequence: TGTGCCAGCAGCAAAATCAACGGCGGGACTAGCTCCCAGTTCTTC.

The CDR3 protein is CASRPTGTGNEQYF. CDR3 coding DNA: TGTGCCAGCAGACCCACTGGGACAGGGAACGAGCAGTACTTC. The rearrangement joins TRBV12-3 or TRBV12-4 to TRBJ2-7; 9 nucleotides align to TRBD1. This CDR3 has 14 amino acids. Trimming took 6 bases from V and 5 from J; bases not matched to a gene: 8.

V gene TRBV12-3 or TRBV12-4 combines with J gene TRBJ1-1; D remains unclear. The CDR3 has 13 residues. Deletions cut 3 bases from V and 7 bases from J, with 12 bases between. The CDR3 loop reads CASSFRDLGEAFF. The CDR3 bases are TGTGCCAGCAGTTTCCGAGATCTCGGTGAAGCTTTCTTT.

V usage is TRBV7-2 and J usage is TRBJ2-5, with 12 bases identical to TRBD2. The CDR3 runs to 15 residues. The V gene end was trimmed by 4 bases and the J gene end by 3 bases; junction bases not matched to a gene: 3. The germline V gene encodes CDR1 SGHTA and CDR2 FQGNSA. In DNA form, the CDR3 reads TGTGCCAGCAGCTCCCGGACTAGCGGGGAAGAGACCCAGTACTTC. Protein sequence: CASSSRTSGEETQYF.

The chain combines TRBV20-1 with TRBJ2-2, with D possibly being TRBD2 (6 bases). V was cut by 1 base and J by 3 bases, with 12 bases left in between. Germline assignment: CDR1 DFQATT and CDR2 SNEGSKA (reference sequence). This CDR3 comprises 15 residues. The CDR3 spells CSARASDYYTGELFF. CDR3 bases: TGCAGTGCTAGAGCCTCGGACTACTACACCGGGGAGCTGTTTTTT.

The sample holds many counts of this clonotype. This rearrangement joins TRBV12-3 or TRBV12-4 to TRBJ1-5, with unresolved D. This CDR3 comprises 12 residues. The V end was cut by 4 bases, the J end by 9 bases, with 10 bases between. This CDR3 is CASSSSPAPQHF. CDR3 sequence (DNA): TGTGCCAGCAGTTCCTCGCCGGCGCCCCAGCATTTT.

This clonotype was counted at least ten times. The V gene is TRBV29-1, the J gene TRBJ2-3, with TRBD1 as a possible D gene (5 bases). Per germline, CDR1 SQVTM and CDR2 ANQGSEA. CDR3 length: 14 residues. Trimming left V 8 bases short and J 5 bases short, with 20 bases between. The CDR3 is CSSLGQGVVDTQYF. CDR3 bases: TGCAGCTCGCTCGGTCAGGGTGTGGTAGATACGCAGTATTTT.

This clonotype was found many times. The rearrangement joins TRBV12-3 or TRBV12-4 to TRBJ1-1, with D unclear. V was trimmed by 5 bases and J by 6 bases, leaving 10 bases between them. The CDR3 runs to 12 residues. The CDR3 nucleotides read TGTGCCAGCAGTCGGACTGTCGCTGAAGCTTTCTTT. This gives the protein CASSRTVAEAFF.

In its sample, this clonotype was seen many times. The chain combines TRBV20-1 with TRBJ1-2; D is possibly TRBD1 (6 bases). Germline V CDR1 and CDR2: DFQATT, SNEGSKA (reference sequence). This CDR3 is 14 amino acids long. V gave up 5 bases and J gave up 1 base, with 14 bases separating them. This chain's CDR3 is CSAPSGAVNYGYTF. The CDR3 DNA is TGCAGTGCTCCCTCAGGGGCCGTTAACTATGGCTACACCTTC.

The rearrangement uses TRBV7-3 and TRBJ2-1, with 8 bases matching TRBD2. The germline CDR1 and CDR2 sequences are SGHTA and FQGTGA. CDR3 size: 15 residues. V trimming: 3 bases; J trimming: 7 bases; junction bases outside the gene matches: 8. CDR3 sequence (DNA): TGTGCCAGCAGCTTTAGCGGGACGGGTCCGAATGAGCAGTTCTTC. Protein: CASSFSGTGPNEQFF.

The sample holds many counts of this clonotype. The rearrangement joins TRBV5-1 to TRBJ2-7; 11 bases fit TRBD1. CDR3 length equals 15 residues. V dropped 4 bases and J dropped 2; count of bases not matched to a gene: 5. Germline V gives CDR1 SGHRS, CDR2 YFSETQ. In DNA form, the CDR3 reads TGCGCCAGCAGCACGGGACAGGGGGTCCCCTACGAGCAGTACTTC. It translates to CASSTGQGVPYEQYF.

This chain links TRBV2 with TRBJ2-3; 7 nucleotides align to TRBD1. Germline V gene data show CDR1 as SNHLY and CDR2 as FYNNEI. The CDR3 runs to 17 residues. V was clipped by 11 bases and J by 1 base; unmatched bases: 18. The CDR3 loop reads CALCLGPTGWGTDTQYF. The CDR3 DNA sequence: TGTGCCCTCTGTTTAGGACCGACAGGGTGGGGCACAGATACGCAGTATTTT.

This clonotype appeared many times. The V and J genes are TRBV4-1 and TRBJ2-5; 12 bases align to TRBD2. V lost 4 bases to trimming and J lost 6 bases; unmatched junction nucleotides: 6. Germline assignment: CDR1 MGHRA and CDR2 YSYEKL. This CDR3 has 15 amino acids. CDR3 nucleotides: TGCGCCAGCAGCCTGACTAGCGGGAGTCGAAAGACCCAGTACTTC. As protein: CASSLTSGSRKTQYF.

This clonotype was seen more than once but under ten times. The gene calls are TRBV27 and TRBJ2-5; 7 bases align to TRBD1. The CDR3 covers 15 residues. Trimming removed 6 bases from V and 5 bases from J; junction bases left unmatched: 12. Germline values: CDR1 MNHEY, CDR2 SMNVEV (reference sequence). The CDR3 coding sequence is TGTGCCAGCAGCCCAACCCGGACAGGTTGGGAGACCCAGTACTTC. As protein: CASSPTRTGWETQYF.

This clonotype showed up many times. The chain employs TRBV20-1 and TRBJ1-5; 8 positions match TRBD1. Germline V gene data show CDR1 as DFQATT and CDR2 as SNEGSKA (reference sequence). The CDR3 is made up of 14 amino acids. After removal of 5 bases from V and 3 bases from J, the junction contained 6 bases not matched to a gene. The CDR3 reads CSASGTGFNQPQHF. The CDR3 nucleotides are TGCAGTGCTTCCGGGACAGGATTCAATCAGCCCCAGCATTTT.

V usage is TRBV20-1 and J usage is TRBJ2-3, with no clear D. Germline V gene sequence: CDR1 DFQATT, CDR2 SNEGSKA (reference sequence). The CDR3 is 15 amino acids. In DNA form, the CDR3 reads TGCAGAATAAAAGGACCCGGAATCTTCACAGATACGCAGTATTTT. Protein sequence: CRIKGPGIFTDTQYF.

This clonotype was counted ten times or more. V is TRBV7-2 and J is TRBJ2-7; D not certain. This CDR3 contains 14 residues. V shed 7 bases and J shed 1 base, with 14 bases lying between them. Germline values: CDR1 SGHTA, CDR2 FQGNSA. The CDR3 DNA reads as TGTGCCAGCACCATCTCGGGTTCGTCCTACGAGCAGTACTTC. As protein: CASTISGSSYEQYF.